Each of the 5 T cell receptor beta chains below was sequenced from the same sample in a study of blood T cell repertoires in COVID-19. The table came from immunoSEQ multiplex PCR; TCRdb's copy has only in-frame clones and leaves some out. The table lists approximately 300,000 clones, 75% to 95% of them singletons. Sequencing was performed on peripheral blood. These receptor sequences come from a woman younger than 45 with COVID-19, enrolled during active disease.

The chain is built from TRBV3-1 (or the pseudogene TRBV3-2) and TRBJ2-3; D is perhaps TRBD2 (6 bases). CDR3 length: 15 residues. CDR1 is LGHDT, CDR2 YNNKEL, per germline (reference sequence). The V end lost 4 bases, the J end lost 0 bases, and 11 bases lay between the germline ends. The CDR3 nucleotides read TGTGCCAGCAGCCCGCTCGGGGGTAGCACAGATACGCAGTATTTT. It is translated as CASSPLGGSTDTQYF.

CDR3 sequence (DNA): TGCAGCGTTGCAGCGGGAGAATCTCTCGAGCAGTACTTC. The encoded protein is CSVAAGESLEQYF. The chain recombines TRBV29-1 with TRBJ2-7; 8 bases align to TRBD2. The CDR3 runs to 13 residues. The germline V gene has CDR1 SQVTM and CDR2 ANQGSEA. V shed 4 bases, J shed 6 bases, and the junction held 8 bases outside the gene matches.

The chain combines TRBV24-1 with TRBJ2-2, with 7 bases lining up with TRBD1. Germline assignment: CDR1 KGHDR and CDR2 SFDVKD. This CDR3 is built from 15 residues. Trimming took 5 bases from V and 3 from J; bases not matched to a gene: 5. CDR3 region: CATSAGQRDTGELFF. In nucleotides, the CDR3 is TGTGCCACCAGTGCGGGACAGAGGGACACCGGGGAGCTGTTTTTT.

The V and J genes are TRBV30 and TRBJ1-5; D might be TRBD1 (6 bases). This CDR3 region has 14 residues. V lost 1 base, J lost 4 bases, and 11 bases lay in between. Germline values: CDR1 GTSNPN, CDR2 SVGIG (reference sequence). The CDR3 is CAWSENRDNQPQHF. The CDR3 nucleotides read TGTGCCTGGAGTGAGAACAGGGATAATCAGCCCCAGCATTTT.

This clone was counted a single time. V gene TRBV6-5 combines with J gene TRBJ2-1; 7 positions match TRBD1. The CDR3 spans 14 residues. J gave up 7 bases and V 8 bases, and 11 bases lay outside the gene matches. Germline V gene data show CDR1 as MNHEY and CDR2 as SVGAGI. The CDR3 loop reads CASRRGPSGNEQFF. The CDR3 region has the DNA TGTGCCAGCCGAAGGGGGCCCTCGGGTAATGAGCAGTTCTTC.